Following are 7 T cell receptor beta chains from one sample sequenced in a study of T cell responses to AZD1222 COVID-19 vaccine (dated by TCRdb to 2020 to 2022). Reading the label with the study, this specimen's time point is: baseline before first vaccination. Libraries came from the immunoSEQ multiplex PCR assay. TCRdb holds this immuneACCESS table with in-frame rearrangements only. Some clones are missing; in checked studies, unresolved V genes explain under half, and the rest has no known cause. In this sample the table shows tens of thousands of clones, roughly 90% of which occur a single time. The ten largest make up 6.5% to 7.5% of the sample. Specimen: peripheral blood, collected on day 0 of AZD1222 vaccination. The receptors here all came from an adult in good health.

J is TRBJ2-3 and V is TRBV5-1; TRBD2 aligns across 7 bases. The V gene end was trimmed by 3 bases and the J gene end by 6 bases; junction bases not matched to a gene: 13. CDR3 size: 16 residues. Germline values: CDR1 SGHRS, CDR2 YFSETQ. CDR3 amino acids: CASSSMGSGTSDTQYF. The CDR3 bases are TGCGCCAGCAGCTCCATGGGGAGCGGGACTTCTGATACGCAGTATTTT.

This clone appeared a few times. The CDR3 coding sequence is TGTGCCAGCAGCGTAACTAGCGGGGGGTGGAACACCGGGGAGCTGTTTTTT. Translation: CASSVTSGGWNTGELFF. This chain uses TRBV9 with TRBJ2-2; the match to TRBD2 covers 12 bases. Germline CDR1 reads SGDLS; CDR2 reads YYNGEE. The CDR3 extends over 17 amino acids. Germline trimming cut 1 base from V and 1 base from J; bases unmatched to any gene: 2.

The chain links TRBV7-8 to TRBJ1-5, with D possibly matching TRBD1 (6 bases). The V and J ends lost 2 bases and 5 bases respectively, with 13 bases between them. The germline V gene encodes CDR1 SGHVS and CDR2 FQNEAQ. The CDR3 is made up of 15 amino acids. The CDR3 reads CASSLQGGGHQPQHF. CDR3 sequence (DNA): TGTGCCAGCAGCTTACAGGGCGGGGGCCATCAGCCCCAGCATTTT.

V is TRBV7-2 and J is TRBJ2-7; 11 bases match TRBD2. In germline, CDR1 is SGHTA, CDR2 FQGNSA. V lost 6 bases to trimming and J lost 4 bases; unmatched junction nucleotides: 2. This CDR3 has 13 residues. The CDR3 DNA is TGTGCCAGCAGACTAGCGGGGGTTTACGAGCAGTACTTC. Encoded protein: CASRLAGVYEQYF. The full variable domain, rest sourced from reference TRBV7-2 and TRBJ2-7, is GAGVSQSPSNKVTEKGKDVELRCDPISGHTALYWYRQSLGQGLEFLIYFQGNSAPDKSGLPSDRFSAERTGGSVSTLTIQRTQQEDSAVYLCASRLAGVYEQYFGPGTRLTVT.

The rearrangement links TRBV3-1 (or the pseudogene TRBV3-2) to TRBJ1-4, with a possible D match to TRBD1 (6 bases). With 8 bases removed from V and 13 bases from J, the gap between germline ends came to 26 bases. Germline CDR1 LGHDT, CDR2 YNNKEL (reference sequence). There are 15 residues in the CDR3. The CDR3 DNA follows: TGTGCCAGCGCCCCGAGTTCGGGGGGCCTGTGGGCACTGTTTTTT. Protein sequence: CASAPSSGGLWALFF.

J is TRBJ1-2 and V is TRBV6-5; D gene ambiguous. Germline V lookup: CDR1 MNHEY, CDR2 SVGAGI. CDR3 length: 15 residues. With 0 bases removed from V and 2 bases from J, the gap between germline ends came to 10 bases. The CDR3 loop reads CASSYSPRPNYGYTF. The CDR3 DNA sequence: TGTGCCAGCAGTTACTCGCCAAGGCCAAACTATGGCTACACCTTC.

The chain is built from TRBV19 and TRBJ2-7; D perhaps matches TRBD1 (7 bases). Trimming took off 6 bases at V and 2 bases at J, with 20 bases between the two ends. The CDR3 sequence is 16 residues long. The V gene's germline CDR1 is LNHDA and CDR2 SQIVND (reference sequence). CDR3 protein: CASRYRGTEGAYEQYF. As DNA, the CDR3 is TGTGCCAGTAGATATCGGGGGACAGAGGGAGCCTACGAGCAGTACTTC.